This entry lists 16 T cell receptor beta chains sequenced from one sample in a study of blood T cell repertoires in COVID-19. This table comes from immunoSEQ multiplex PCR, and its TCRdb copy is limited to in-frame clones, with some not included. In the table there are under 150,000 clones, roughly four fifths of which are singletons. The specimen was peripheral blood. These receptors all stem from a human donor in a cohort sampled during active COVID-19.

The V gene is TRBV19, the J gene TRBJ1-2, with unresolved D. V lost 6 bases, J lost 5 bases, and 13 bases lay in between. Germline values: CDR1 LNHDA, CDR2 SQIVND (reference sequence). The CDR3 has 13 amino acids. CDR3 in DNA: TGTGCCAGTAGGCCTGCGGGGAGGTATGGCTACACCTTC. Translation: CASRPAGRYGYTF.

DNA for the CDR3: TGCGCCAGCAGCTTGGATACCGGACAGTCCTACGAGCAGTACTTC. Its translation is CASSLDTGQSYEQYF. This rearrangement joins TRBV5-1 to TRBJ2-7, with D possibly matching TRBD1 (6 bases). The CDR3 has 15 amino acids. Trimming left V 0 bases short and J 1 base short, with 11 bases between. Per germline, CDR1 SGHRS and CDR2 YFSETQ.

This clone appeared many times. Different DNA sequences within this sample yield the same CDR3. V gene TRBV6-2 or TRBV6-3 combines with J gene TRBJ2-2, with 7 bases fitting TRBD2. CDR3 size: 16 residues. Germline V CDR1 and CDR2: MNHEY, SVGEGT. V dropped 0 bases and J dropped 5; count of bases not matched to a gene: 6. The CDR3 DNA reads TGTGCCAGCAGTTACTCCTGGGGAGGGGCTACCGGGGAGCTGTTTTTT. This sequence encodes CASSYSWGGATGELFF.

V and J are TRBV7-9 and TRBJ1-2; D unclear. Germline V gene sequence: CDR1 SEHNR, CDR2 FQNEAQ (reference sequence). The V end lost 3 bases, the J end lost 2 bases, and 7 bases lay between the germline ends. The CDR3 runs 13 residues. The CDR3 DNA sequence: TGTGCCAGCAGCTTTACAGAAAACTATGGCTACACCTTC. Translation: CASSFTENYGYTF.

V and J are TRBV11-3 and TRBJ2-3, with 8 bases matching TRBD2. This CDR3 comprises 15 residues. Germline lookup yields CDR1 SGHNT and CDR2 YENEEA. J lost 6 bases, V lost 1 base, and 6 bases had no gene match. Here the CDR3 reads CASSLAGAGVDTQYF. The DNA for the CDR3 is TGTGCCAGCAGCTTAGCGGGAGCGGGGGTGGATACGCAGTATTTT.

The rearrangement uses TRBV4-1 and TRBJ2-5; 8 bases are a match to TRBD2. This CDR3 comprises 17 residues. V shed 1 base and J 0 bases; nucleotides not matched to a gene: 7. Germline-derived CDR1 and CDR2 are MGHRA and YSYEKL. The CDR3 protein is CASSQGGAGANQETQYF. CDR3 coding DNA: TGCGCCAGCAGCCAAGGGGGAGCGGGGGCTAACCAAGAGACCCAGTACTTC.

The J gene is TRBJ1-2, the V gene TRBV3-1 (or the pseudogene TRBV3-2), with 9 bases lining up with TRBD1. Germline V gene data show CDR1 as LGHDT and CDR2 as YNNKEL (reference sequence). The CDR3 sequence is 13 residues long. V shed 4 bases and J 6 bases; nucleotides not matched to a gene: 3. The CDR3 reads CASSPRTGDGYTF. In DNA, the CDR3 is TGTGCCAGCAGCCCCAGGACAGGGGATGGCTACACCTTC.

This clone was seen more than once but under ten times. This sequence joins TRBV7-2 and TRBJ1-1, with D possibly matching TRBD1 (6 bases). V lost 5 bases to trimming and J lost 0 bases, with 13 bases between them. CDR3 length equals 15 residues. CDR1 is SGHTA, CDR2 FQGNSA, per germline. The CDR3 nucleotides read TGTGCCAGCAGCCCACCCGGGACATTGAACACTGAAGCTTTCTTT. As protein: CASSPPGTLNTEAFF.

This clone has just one count. The rearrangement links TRBV5-1 to TRBJ1-1, with D perhaps matching TRBD1 (5 bases). V was cut by 1 base and J by 0 bases, with 10 bases left in between. From germline, CDR1 is SGHRS and CDR2 YFSETQ. CDR3 length: 15 amino acids. The CDR3 loop reads CASSLTRVMNTEAFF. In nucleotides, the CDR3 is TGCGCCAGCAGCTTGACCAGGGTCATGAACACTGAAGCTTTCTTT. Drawing the rest from reference TRBV5-1 and TRBJ1-1, the complete variable domain is KAGVTQTPRYLIKTRGQQVTLSCSPISGHRSVSWYQQTPGQGLQFLFEYFSETQRNKGNFPGRFSGRQFSNSRSEMNVSTLELGDSALYLCASSLTRVMNTEAFFGQGTRLTVV.

V usage is TRBV7-6 and J usage is TRBJ2-1; TRBD2 matches 12 bases. CDR3 size: 14 residues. The V gene's germline CDR1 is SGHVS and CDR2 FNYEAQ. V shed 5 bases and J 15 bases; nucleotides not matched to a gene: 11. CDR3 amino acids: CASSAQTSGGPGFF. In nucleotides, the CDR3 is TGTGCCAGCAGCGCGCAGACTAGCGGGGGCCCCGGGTTCTTC.

As to this clone: Other DNA sequences in the same sample also yield this CDR3. The chain carries TRBV5-1 and TRBJ2-7, with 12 bases matching TRBD2. The V gene's germline CDR1 is SGHRS and CDR2 YFSETQ. CDR3 length equals 15 residues. Trimming at V came to 4 bases and at J to 4 bases, leaving 6 bases not matched to a gene. The CDR3 sequence is CASSAGLAGTYEQYF. CDR3 DNA sequence: TGCGCCAGCAGCGCCGGACTAGCGGGGACTTACGAGCAGTACTTC.

The rearrangement joins TRBV5-1 to TRBJ1-2; 8 bases match TRBD1. The CDR3 loop spans 13 amino acids. The junction had 2 bases not matched to a gene; V was cut back by 0 bases and J by 7 bases. The V gene's germline CDR1 is SGHRS and CDR2 YFSETQ. This CDR3 is CASSLDRGGGYTF. The CDR3 DNA is TGCGCCAGCAGCTTGGACAGGGGGGGTGGCTACACCTTC.

V is TRBV5-6 and J is TRBJ2-3; D not certain. Germline lookup yields CDR1 SGHDT and CDR2 YYEEEE. Trimming removed 4 bases at V and 4 bases at J, with 10 bases between. This CDR3 comprises 13 residues. This chain's CDR3 is CASSPRVADTQYF. The DNA of the CDR3 is TGTGCCAGCAGCCCCCGGGTGGCAGATACGCAGTATTTT. Using reference TRBV5-6 and TRBJ2-3 for the parts outside the CDR3, the full variable domain is DAGVTQSPTHLIKTRGQQVTLRCSPKSGHDTVSWYQQALGQGPQFIFQYYEEEERQRGNFPDRFSGHQFPNYSSELNVNALLLGDSALYLCASSPRVADTQYFGPGTRLTVL.

The chain employs TRBV7-2 and TRBJ1-6, with D perhaps matching TRBD1 (6 bases). The CDR3 length is 15 residues. The germline V gene has CDR1 SGHTA and CDR2 FQGNSA. V was shortened by 4 bases and J by 7 bases, with 14 bases between the two germline ends. The CDR3 protein is CASSSGTIGNSPLHF. In DNA form, the CDR3 reads TGTGCCAGCAGCTCCGGGACAATAGGCAATTCACCCCTCCACTTT.

The CDR3 DNA reads as TGTGCCAGCAGCTTCCCCGTCGGGGACACTGAAGCTTTCTTT. This codes for CASSFPVGDTEAFF. This sequence joins TRBV5-6 and TRBJ1-1; D remains unclear. The germline V and J ends were trimmed by 2 bases and 3 bases, with 11 bases remaining between them. Germline lookup yields CDR1 SGHDT and CDR2 YYEEEE. This CDR3 is built from 14 residues. Full variable domain (missing parts from reference TRBV5-6 and TRBJ1-1): DAGVTQSPTHLIKTRGQQVTLRCSPKSGHDTVSWYQQALGQGPQFIFQYYEEEERQRGNFPDRFSGHQFPNYSSELNVNALLLGDSALYLCASSFPVGDTEAFFGQGTRLTVV.

This clone has just a few counts. V is TRBV4-1 and J is TRBJ2-7; 8 bases match TRBD2. Germline CDR1 is MGHRA and CDR2 is YSYEKL. The CDR3 covers 17 residues. The trim removed 4 bases at V and 2 bases at J, leaving 13 bases unmatched. The CDR3 region is CASSLSSREGEPYEQYF. CDR3 bases: TGCGCCAGCAGCCTCTCCTCCCGGGAGGGAGAGCCCTACGAGCAGTACTTC.